The 17 T cell receptor beta chains below all came from one sample that was sequenced in a study of blood T cell repertoires in COVID-19 (dated by TCRdb to the early 2020s). Library preparation used the immunoSEQ multiplex PCR assay. TCRdb took over this immuneACCESS table, retaining in-frame rearrangements with V and J assigned. Such tables are incomplete; in checked studies, under half of the missing clones stem from an unresolved V gene, and the remainder is unexplained. The sample contains about 94,000 clones, under 90% of them found a single time. 15% to 20% of the sample lies in the top ten. The sequenced material came from peripheral blood. Receptors originate from a human donor in a cohort sampled during active COVID-19.

The chain has TRBV5-6 and TRBJ1-6, with TRBD1 matching 9 bases. V lost 5 bases to trimming and J lost 7 bases; unmatched junction nucleotides: 4. CDR3 size: 14 residues. In germline, CDR1 is SGHDT, CDR2 YYEEEE. DNA of the CDR3: TGTGCCAGCAGTTACGGACAGGGGAATTCACCCCTCCACTTT. Its translation: CASSYGQGNSPLHF.

This clone was detected once. V and J are TRBV10-3 and TRBJ2-7; 8 bases agree with TRBD1. This CDR3 contains 13 residues. J gave up 4 bases and V 8 bases, and 7 bases lay outside the gene matches. The germline V gene encodes CDR1 ENHRY and CDR2 SYGVKD. The CDR3 protein is CAIGQGGWYEQYF. In nucleotides, the CDR3 is TGTGCCATCGGACAGGGTGGGTGGTACGAGCAGTACTTC.

In its sample, this clone was seen once. The V call is TRBV7-2, the J call TRBJ2-7; TRBD2 matches at 8 bases. The CDR3 is 15 amino acids. Germline CDR1 SGHTA, CDR2 FQGNSA. Trimming cost V 2 bases and J 2 bases; bases outside gene matches: 5. This CDR3 reads CASSLTAGGPYEQYF. Written as DNA, the CDR3 is TGTGCCAGCAGCTTAACGGCGGGAGGACCCTACGAGCAGTACTTC.

The chain links TRBV6-4 to TRBJ2-7; 8 bases agree with TRBD2. Germline CDR1 and CDR2: MRHNA and SNTAGT. Trimming cost V 6 bases and J 0 bases; bases outside gene matches: 10. This CDR3 has 16 residues. CDR3 in DNA: TGTGCCAGCAGACGCCCGGGCGGGAGGAGCTCCTACGAGCAGTACTTC. Its translation: CASRRPGGRSSYEQYF.

The rearrangement uses TRBV13 and TRBJ2-2, with D perhaps matching TRBD2 (6 bases). CDR3 length: 17 amino acids. Trimming cost V 5 bases and J 2 bases, with 18 bases left between them. Germline values: CDR1 PRHDT, CDR2 FYEKMQ (reference sequence). CDR3 sequence: CASSTPVSGRNTGELFF. The CDR3 DNA sequence: TGTGCCAGCAGCACCCCGGTTTCCGGGAGAAACACCGGGGAGCTGTTTTTT.

The rearrangement uses TRBV7-9 and TRBJ1-4; no clear D. The germline gives CDR1 SEHNR, CDR2 FQNEAQ (reference sequence). V gave up 4 bases and J gave up 8 bases, with 14 bases separating them. CDR3 length: 14 residues. As DNA, the CDR3 is TGTGCCAGCAGCTCACGAGGTCGCGGAGAAAAACTGTTTTTT. This gives the protein CASSSRGRGEKLFF.

The chain has TRBV6-5 and TRBJ2-1; TRBD1 agrees at 11 bases. The CDR3 is 15 residues long. J lost 4 bases, V lost 4 bases, and 3 bases had no gene match. CDR1 MNHEY and CDR2 SVGAGI come from the germline V gene. The CDR3 sequence is CASSSDRGHYNEQFF. Here the CDR3 DNA reads TGTGCCAGCAGTTCGGACAGGGGGCATTACAATGAGCAGTTCTTC.

The V gene is TRBV5-1, the J gene TRBJ2-7; weak D call: TRBD1 (6 bases). This CDR3 has 15 amino acids. Germline loops: CDR1 SGHRS, CDR2 YFSETQ. Trimming took off 4 bases at V and 0 bases at J, with 14 bases between the two ends. CDR3 amino acids: CASSTGQRTSYEQYF. In DNA form, the CDR3 reads TGCGCCAGCAGCACCGGACAGCGAACCTCCTACGAGCAGTACTTC.

V and J are TRBV19 and TRBJ1-1; D might be TRBD1 (6 bases). V was shortened by 11 bases and J by 5 bases, with 15 bases between the two germline ends. CDR1 and CDR2 from the germline V gene are LNHDA and SQIVND (reference sequence). CDR3 length: 12 amino acids. The CDR3 region is CAAGGFRTEAFF. The CDR3 DNA follows: TGTGCCGCGGGGGGCTTCCGGACTGAAGCTTTCTTT.

V and J are TRBV19 and TRBJ2-7; tentative D call: TRBD1 (6 bases). The germline V gene encodes CDR1 LNHDA and CDR2 SQIVND (reference sequence). The length of the CDR3 is 15 residues. Trimming stripped 8 bases from V and 2 bases from J, with 19 bases between. CDR3 in DNA: TGTGCCAGTCGCCTGATCGGGACACCTACCTACGAGCAGTACTTC. Translated: CASRLIGTPTYEQYF. Full variable domain (rest looked up from reference TRBV19 and TRBJ2-7): DGGITQSPKYLFRKEGQNVTLSCEQNLNHDAMYWYRQDPGQGLRLIYYSQIVNDFQKGDIAEGYSVSREKKESFPLTVTSAQKNPTAFYLCASRLIGTPTYEQYFGPGTRLTVT.

The chain couples TRBV29-1 to TRBJ1-1, with TRBD1 matching over 7 bases. With 7 bases clipped from V and 5 bases from J, the junction kept 10 bases outside the gene matches. Germline V lookup: CDR1 SQVTM, CDR2 ANQGSEA. This CDR3 region has 13 residues. CDR3 protein: CSAGGGAGTEAFF. The CDR3 nucleotides read TGCAGCGCCGGAGGGGGCGCGGGGACTGAAGCTTTCTTT.

The V call is TRBV2, the J call TRBJ2-7; D is unclear. Germline assignment: CDR1 SNHLY and CDR2 FYNNEI. Trimming took 6 bases from V and 0 from J, leaving 12 bases between them. This CDR3 has 14 residues. CDR3 amino acids: CASSPQLFSYEQYF. The CDR3 DNA sequence: TGTGCCAGCAGCCCCCAGTTATTCTCCTACGAGCAGTACTTC.

The chain is built from TRBV9 and TRBJ1-2, with 7 bases identical to TRBD1. CDR3 length: 13 amino acids. The V and J ends lost 1 base and 7 bases, in that order; junction bases with no gene match: 4. Germline V gives CDR1 SGDLS, CDR2 YYNGEE. The CDR3 coding sequence is TGTGCCAGCAGCGTAACCCGGACAGGTGGCTACACCTTC. Its protein is CASSVTRTGGYTF.

The V call is TRBV3-1 (or the pseudogene TRBV3-2), the J call TRBJ1-1; D unclear. Trimming shortened V by 4 bases and J by 3 bases, and 15 bases separated the two germline ends. The CDR3 is 15 amino acids. Germline loops: CDR1 LGHDT, CDR2 YNNKEL (reference sequence). In DNA, the CDR3 is TGTGCCAGCAGCCCAACCTCCGAGAGGTACACTGAAGCTTTCTTT. This encodes CASSPTSERYTEAFF.

This chain uses TRBV23-1 with TRBJ1-4; TRBD1 matches 8 bases. TRBV23-1 is placed among ORFs of uncertain function. Trimming took 4 bases from V and 1 from J; bases not matched to a gene: 11. CDR3 size: 18 residues. The CDR3 protein is CASSRPVPGTGTNEKLFF. CDR3 sequence (DNA): TGCGCCAGCAGTCGACCTGTCCCAGGGACAGGAACTAATGAAAAACTGTTTTTT.

The rearrangement uses TRBV4-2 and TRBJ1-1; D unresolved. Germline V CDR1 and CDR2: LGHNA, YNFKEQ. There are 15 residues in the CDR3. V shed 0 bases and J shed 7 bases, with 15 bases lying between them. The CDR3 region is CASSQDLAGRIEAFF. The CDR3 DNA is TGTGCCAGCAGCCAAGATCTCGCGGGCCGTATTGAAGCTTTCTTT.

This clone is a singleton in its sample. The chain couples TRBV9 to TRBJ2-7; the match to TRBD1 covers 7 bases. Germline V gene lookup returns CDR1 SGDLS and CDR2 YYNGEE. V trimming: 3 bases; J trimming: 2 bases; junction bases outside the gene matches: 8. This CDR3 is built from 15 residues. CDR3 bases: TGTGCCAGCAGCGCCTTCGTAGACAGGGCCTACGAGCAGTACTTC. Its translation: CASSAFVDRAYEQYF. The entire variable domain, with the rest obtained from reference TRBV9 and TRBJ2-7, is as follows: DSGVTQTPKHLITATGQRVTLRCSPRSGDLSVYWYQQSLDQGLQFLIQYYNGEERAKGNILERFSAQQFPDLHSELNLSSLELGDSALYFCASSAFVDRAYEQYFGPGTRLTVT.